This TCR beta chain derives from a study of CD8 T cells in acute hepatitis C reinfection. Study-wide results and limits: Preferential TRBV04 and TRBV06 usage appeared in all groups and was not explained by the naive pool.

The time point: acute HCV infection, within 168 days of estimated infection date. No in vitro expansion preceded sequencing of these hepatitis C virus-specific cells, which were studied ex vivo. A tetramer loaded with NS3 peptide 1073-1081 identified HCV-specific cells. Germline V gene data show CDR1 as PRHDT and CDR2 as FYEKMQ (reference sequence). The CDR3 runs 13 residues. TCRdb's copy holds only in-frame clones and misses some; the assay was immunoSEQ multiplex PCR. The sample has 3,000 to 5,000 clones, around 40% seen once. The receptor's source is a young man with chronic hepatitis C. The sequencing here drew on HCV NS3-1073 tetramer-sorted CD8+ T cells from PBMCs, taken during acute infection. This chain connects TRBV13 to TRBJ2-5; a weak D match, TRBD2 (5 bases). The assigned J gene may be wrong: the sequence end matches TRBJ2-7 better. The CDR3, as DNA: TGTGCCAGCAGCCTCCCCGGGACCTACGAGCAGTACTTC. It encodes CASSLPGTYEQYF.